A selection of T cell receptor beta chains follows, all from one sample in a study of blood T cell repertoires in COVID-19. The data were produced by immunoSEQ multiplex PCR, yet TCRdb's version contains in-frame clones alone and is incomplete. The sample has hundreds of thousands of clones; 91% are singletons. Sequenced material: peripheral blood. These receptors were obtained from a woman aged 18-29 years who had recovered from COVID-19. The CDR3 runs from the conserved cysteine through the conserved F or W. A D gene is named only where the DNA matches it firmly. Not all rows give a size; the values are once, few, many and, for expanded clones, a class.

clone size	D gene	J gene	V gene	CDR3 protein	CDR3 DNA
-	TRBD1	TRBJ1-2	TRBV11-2	CASSPRQGRPGYTF	TGTGCCAGCAGCCCCCGACAGGGACGACCGGGCTACACCTTC
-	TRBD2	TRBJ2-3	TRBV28	CATFPWGGGWVRDTQYF	TGTGCCACCTTCCCTTGGGGGGGAGGATGGGTACGAGATACGCAGTATTTT
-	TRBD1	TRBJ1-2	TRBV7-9	CASSLASHPPTGALSGYTF	TGTGCCAGCAGCTTAGCTTCCCACCCCCCTACAGGGGCGCTGTCGGGCTACACCTTC
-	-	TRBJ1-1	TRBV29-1	CSARQSVPNTEAFF	TGCAGCGCCCGACAGTCTGTCCCGAACACTGAAGCTTTCTTT
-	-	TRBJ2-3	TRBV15	CATSRDLLDTQYF	TGTGCCACCAGCAGAGACCTTCTGGATACGCAGTATTTT
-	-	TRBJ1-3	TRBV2	CASRAGPGNTIYF	TGTGCCAGCAGGGCGGGACCAGGAAACACCATATATTTT
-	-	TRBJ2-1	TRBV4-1	CASSQREHPNEQFF	TGCGCCAGCAGCCAACGGGAGCACCCCAATGAGCAGTTCTTC
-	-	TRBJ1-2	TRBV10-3	CATTKGTVYGYTF	TGTGCCACGACGAAGGGGACTGTTTATGGCTACACCTTC
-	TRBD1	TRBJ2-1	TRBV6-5	CASRKNRDRMNEQFF	TGTGCCAGCAGAAAAAACCGGGACAGGATGAATGAGCAGTTCTTC
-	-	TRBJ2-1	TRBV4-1	CASRRALGRGNEQFF	TGCGCCAGCAGAAGAGCGCTGGGGAGAGGCAATGAGCAGTTCTTC
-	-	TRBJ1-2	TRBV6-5	CASSYTGRGYTF	TGTGCCAGCAGTTACACGGGGAGAGGCTACACCTTC
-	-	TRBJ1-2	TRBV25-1	CASSVMYGYTF	TGTGCCAGCAGTGTAATGTATGGCTACACCTTC
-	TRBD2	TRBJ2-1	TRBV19	CASSIERLTSGSNEQFF	TGTGCCAGTAGTATAGAGCGACTGACTAGCGGGAGCAATGAGCAGTTCTTC
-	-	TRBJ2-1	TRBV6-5	CASNLDSYNEQFF	TGTGCCAGCAATTTAGACTCCTACAATGAGCAGTTCTTC
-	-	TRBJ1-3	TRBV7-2	CASSATGTGGNTIYF	TGTGCCAGCAGCGCAACAGGGACGGGTGGAAACACCATATATTTT
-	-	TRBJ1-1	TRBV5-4	CASSVTVNTEAFF	TGTGCCAGCAGCGTGACAGTGAACACTGAAGCTTTCTTT
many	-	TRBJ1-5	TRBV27	CASSLGASYSNQPQHF	TGTGCCAGCAGTTTGGGGGCGTCTTATAGCAATCAGCCCCAGCATTTT
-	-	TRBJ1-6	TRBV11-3	CASSLGGRANSPLHF	TGTGCCAGCAGCTTAGGGGGGCGAGCTAACTCACCCCTCCACTTT
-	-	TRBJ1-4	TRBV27	CASSSPSGEKLFF	TGTGCCAGCAGTTCCCCGAGTGGTGAAAAACTGTTTTTT
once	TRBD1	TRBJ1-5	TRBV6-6	CASRGDRVGSQPQHF	TGTGCCAGCAGGGGGGACAGGGTCGGATCCCAGCCCCAGCATTTT
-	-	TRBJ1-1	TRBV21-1	CASITPLGWTEAFF	TGTGCCAGCATAACGCCGCTCGGGTGGACTGAAGCTTTCTTT
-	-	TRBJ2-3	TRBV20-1	CSASVLTDTQYF	TGCAGTGCTAGTGTACTCACAGATACGCAGTATTTT
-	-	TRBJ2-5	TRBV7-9	CASSRVSETQYF	TGTGCCAGCAGCCGGGTGTCAGAGACCCAGTACTTC
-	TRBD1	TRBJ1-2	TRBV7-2	CASSSDRDRGQFYGYTF	TGTGCCAGCAGCTCCGACCGGGACAGGGGGCAATTCTATGGCTACACCTTC
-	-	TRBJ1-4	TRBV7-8	CASSLNRTTNEKLFF	TGTGCCAGCAGCCTGAACAGGACAACTAATGAAAAACTGTTTTTT
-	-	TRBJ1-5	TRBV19	CASSTLMGGGNQPQHF	TGTGCCAGTAGTACCCTCATGGGGGGTGGCAATCAGCCCCAGCATTTT
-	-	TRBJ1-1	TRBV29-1	CSGGFAGTEAFF	TGCAGCGGAGGGTTCGCCGGGACTGAAGCTTTCTTT
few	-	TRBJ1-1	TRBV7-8	CASSLLDMGRGGAFF	TGTGCCAGCAGCTTATTGGATATGGGGAGGGGTGGGGCTTTCTTT
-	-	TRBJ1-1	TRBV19	CASSQYGGETEAFF	TGTGCCAGTAGTCAGTACGGTGGAGAGACTGAAGCTTTCTTT
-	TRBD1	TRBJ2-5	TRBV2	CASSKDRTGRETQYF	TGTGCCAGCAGCAAGGACAGGACGGGGCGGGAGACCCAGTACTTC
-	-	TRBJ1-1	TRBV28	CASSLGGAWNTEAFF	TGTGCCAGCAGTTTAGGGGGCGCATGGAACACTGAAGCTTTCTTT
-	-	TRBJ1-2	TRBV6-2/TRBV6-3	CASSRPPGLLNYGYTF	TGTGCCAGCAGTCGCCCACCAGGGCTCCTTAACTATGGCTACACCTTC
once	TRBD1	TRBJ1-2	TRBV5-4	CASSLDRGATGYTF	TGTGCCAGCAGCTTGGACAGGGGGGCTACTGGCTACACCTTC
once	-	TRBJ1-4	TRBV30	CAWREEKLFF	TGTGCCTGGAGGGAGGAAAAACTGTTTTTT
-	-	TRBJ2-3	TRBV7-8	CASSSSTDTQYF	TGTGCCAGCAGCTCTAGCACAGATACGCAGTATTTT
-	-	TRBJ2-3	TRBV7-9	CASSLLTASLAIQYF	TGTGCCAGCAGCTTACTCACGGCCTCATTAGCTATCCAGTATTTT
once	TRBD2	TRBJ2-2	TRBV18	CASSPSGRPGELFF	TGTGCCAGCTCACCCAGCGGGAGGCCCGGGGAGCTGTTTTTT
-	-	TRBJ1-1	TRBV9	CASSVVTGDTEAFF	TGTGCCAGCAGCGTAGTGACGGGGGACACTGAAGCTTTCTTT
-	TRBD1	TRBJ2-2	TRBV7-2	CASSADRRTAGELFF	TGTGCCAGCAGCGCGGACAGGCGCACCGCCGGGGAGCTGTTTTTT
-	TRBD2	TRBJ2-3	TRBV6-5	CATLAGVGDTQYF	TGTGCCACACTAGCGGGAGTCGGAGATACGCAGTATTTT
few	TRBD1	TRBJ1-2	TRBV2	CASREARGLSGYTF	TGTGCCAGCAGAGAGGCCAGGGGGCTAAGTGGCTACACCTTC
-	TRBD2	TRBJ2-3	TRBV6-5	CASSRTRGTDTQYF	TGTGCCAGCAGTCGGACTAGAGGAACAGATACGCAGTATTTT